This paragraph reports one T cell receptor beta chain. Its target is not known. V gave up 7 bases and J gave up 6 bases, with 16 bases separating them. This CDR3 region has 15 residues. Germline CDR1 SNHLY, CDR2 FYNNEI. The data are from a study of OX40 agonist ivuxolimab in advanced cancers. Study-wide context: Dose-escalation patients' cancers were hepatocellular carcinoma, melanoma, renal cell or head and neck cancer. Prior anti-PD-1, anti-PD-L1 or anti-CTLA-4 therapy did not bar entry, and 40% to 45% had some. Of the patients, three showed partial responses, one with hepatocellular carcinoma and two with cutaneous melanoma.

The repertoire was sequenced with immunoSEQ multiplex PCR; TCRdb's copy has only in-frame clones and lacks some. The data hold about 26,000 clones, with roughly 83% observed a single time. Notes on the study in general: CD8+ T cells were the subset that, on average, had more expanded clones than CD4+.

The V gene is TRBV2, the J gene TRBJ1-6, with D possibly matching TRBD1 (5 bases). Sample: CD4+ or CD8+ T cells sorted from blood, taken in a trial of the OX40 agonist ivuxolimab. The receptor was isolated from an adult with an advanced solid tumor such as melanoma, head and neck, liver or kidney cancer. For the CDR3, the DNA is TGTGCCAGCAACCCGAGGGGTTTAGGTAATTCACCCCTCCACTTT. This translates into CASNPRGLGNSPLHF.